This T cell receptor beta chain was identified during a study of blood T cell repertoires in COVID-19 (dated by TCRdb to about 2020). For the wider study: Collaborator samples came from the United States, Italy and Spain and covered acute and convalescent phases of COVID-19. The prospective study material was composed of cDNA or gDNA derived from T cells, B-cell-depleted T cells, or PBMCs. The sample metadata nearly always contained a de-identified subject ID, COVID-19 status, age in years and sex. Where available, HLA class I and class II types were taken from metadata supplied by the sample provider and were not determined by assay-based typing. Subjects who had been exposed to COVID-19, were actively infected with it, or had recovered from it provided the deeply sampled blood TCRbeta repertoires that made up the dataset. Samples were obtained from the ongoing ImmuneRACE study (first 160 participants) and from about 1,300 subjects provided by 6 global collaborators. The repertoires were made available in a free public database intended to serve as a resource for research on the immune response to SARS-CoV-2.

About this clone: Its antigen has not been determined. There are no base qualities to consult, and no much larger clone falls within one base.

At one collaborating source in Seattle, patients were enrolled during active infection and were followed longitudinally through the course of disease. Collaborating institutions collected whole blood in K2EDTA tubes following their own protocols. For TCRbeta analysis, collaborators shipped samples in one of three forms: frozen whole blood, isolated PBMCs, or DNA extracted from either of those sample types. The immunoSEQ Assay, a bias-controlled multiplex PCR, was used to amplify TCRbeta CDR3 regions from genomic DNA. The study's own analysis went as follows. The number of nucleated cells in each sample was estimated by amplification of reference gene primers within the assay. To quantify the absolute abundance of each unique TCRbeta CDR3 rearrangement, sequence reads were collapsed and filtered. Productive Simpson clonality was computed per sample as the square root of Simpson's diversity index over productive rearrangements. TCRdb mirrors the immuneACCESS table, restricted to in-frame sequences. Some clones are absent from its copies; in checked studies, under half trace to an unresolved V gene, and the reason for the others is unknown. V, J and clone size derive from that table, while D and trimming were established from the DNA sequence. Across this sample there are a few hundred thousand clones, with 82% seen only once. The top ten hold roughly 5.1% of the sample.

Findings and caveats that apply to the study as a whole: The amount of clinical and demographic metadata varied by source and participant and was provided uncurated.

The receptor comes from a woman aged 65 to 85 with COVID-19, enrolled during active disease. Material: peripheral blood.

This receptor carries the CDR3 CASSRTNEKLFF. The sequenced DNA is TGTGCCAGCAGCCGGACTAATGAAAAACTGTTTTTT. Recombination joined TRBV5-4 with TRBJ1-4, with the D gene uncertain. The CDR3 measures 12 amino acids from cysteine to phenylalanine. This entry keeps only the CDR3 DNA: 36 bases, framed from base 1. Looking up the germline V gene (reference sequence) yields CDR1 SGHNT and CDR2 YYREEE. Trimming takes 4 bases from V and 2 bases from J, and the germline ends sit 3 bases apart.